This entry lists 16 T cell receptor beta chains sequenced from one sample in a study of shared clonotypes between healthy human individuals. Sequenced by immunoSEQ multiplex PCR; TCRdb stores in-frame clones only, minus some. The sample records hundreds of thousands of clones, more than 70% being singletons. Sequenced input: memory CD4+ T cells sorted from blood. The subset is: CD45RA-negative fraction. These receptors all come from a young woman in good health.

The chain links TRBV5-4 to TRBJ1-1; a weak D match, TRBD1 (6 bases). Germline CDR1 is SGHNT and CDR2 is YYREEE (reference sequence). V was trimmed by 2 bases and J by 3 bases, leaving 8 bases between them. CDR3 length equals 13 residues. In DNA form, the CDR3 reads TGTGCCAGCAGCTTCCGGACAGACACTGAAGCTTTCTTT. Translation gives CASSFRTDTEAFF.

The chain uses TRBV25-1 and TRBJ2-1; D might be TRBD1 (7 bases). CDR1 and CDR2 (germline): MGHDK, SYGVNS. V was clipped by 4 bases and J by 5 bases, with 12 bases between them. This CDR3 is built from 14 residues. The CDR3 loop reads CASSGGTVDNEQFF. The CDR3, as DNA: TGTGCCAGCAGTGGCGGGACAGTAGACAATGAGCAGTTCTTC.

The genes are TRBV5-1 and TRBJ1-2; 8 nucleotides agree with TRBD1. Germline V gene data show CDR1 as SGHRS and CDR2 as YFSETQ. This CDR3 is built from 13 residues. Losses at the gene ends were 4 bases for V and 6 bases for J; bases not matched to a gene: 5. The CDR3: CASSPDRGHGYTF. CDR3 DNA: TGCGCCAGCAGCCCAGACAGGGGACATGGCTACACCTTC.

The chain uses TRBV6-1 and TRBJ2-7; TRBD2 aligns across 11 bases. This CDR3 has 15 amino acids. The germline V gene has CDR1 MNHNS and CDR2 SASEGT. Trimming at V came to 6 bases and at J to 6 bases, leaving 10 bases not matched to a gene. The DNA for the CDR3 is TGTGCCAGCAGCGGAGCACTAGCGGGAGAGGGCGAGCAGTACTTC. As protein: CASSGALAGEGEQYF.

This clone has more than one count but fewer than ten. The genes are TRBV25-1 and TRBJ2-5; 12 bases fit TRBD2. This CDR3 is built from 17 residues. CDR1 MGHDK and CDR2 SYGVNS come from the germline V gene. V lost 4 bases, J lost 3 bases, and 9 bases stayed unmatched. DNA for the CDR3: TGTGCCAGCAGTGGGCTAGCGGGAGGGAGGAAGAAAGAGACCCAGTACTTC. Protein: CASSGLAGGRKKETQYF. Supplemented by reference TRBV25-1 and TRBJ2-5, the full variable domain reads EADIYQTPRYLVIGTGKKITLECSQTMGHDKMYWYQQDPGMELHLIHYSYGVNSTEKGDLSSESTVSRIRTEHFPLTLESARPSHTSQYLCASSGLAGGRKKETQYFGPGTRLLVL.

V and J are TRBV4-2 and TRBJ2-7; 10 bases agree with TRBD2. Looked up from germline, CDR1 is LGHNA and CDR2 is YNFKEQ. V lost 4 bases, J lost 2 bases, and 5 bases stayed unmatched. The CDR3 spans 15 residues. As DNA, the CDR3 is TGTGCCAGCAGCCCGACAGCGGGAGGGCCCTACGAGCAGTACTTC. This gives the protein CASSPTAGGPYEQYF.

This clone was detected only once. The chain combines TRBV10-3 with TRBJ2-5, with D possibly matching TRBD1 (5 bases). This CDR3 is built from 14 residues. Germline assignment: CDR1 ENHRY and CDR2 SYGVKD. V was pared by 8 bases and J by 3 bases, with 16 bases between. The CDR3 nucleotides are TGTGCCATCTCCCTGCAGGGCAAAAAAGAGACCCAGTACTTC. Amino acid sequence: CAISLQGKKETQYF.

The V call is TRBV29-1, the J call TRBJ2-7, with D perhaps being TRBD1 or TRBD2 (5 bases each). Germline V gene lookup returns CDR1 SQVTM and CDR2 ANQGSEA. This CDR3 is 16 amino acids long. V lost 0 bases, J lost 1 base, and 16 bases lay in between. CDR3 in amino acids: CSVEERGGTRSYEQYF. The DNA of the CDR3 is TGCAGCGTTGAAGAGAGGGGTGGAACCAGGTCCTACGAGCAGTACTTC.

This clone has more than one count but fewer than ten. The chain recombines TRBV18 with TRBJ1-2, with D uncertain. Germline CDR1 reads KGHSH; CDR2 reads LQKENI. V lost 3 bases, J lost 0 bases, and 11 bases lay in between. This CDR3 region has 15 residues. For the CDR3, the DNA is TGTGCCAGCTCACCTGTCGACGGAGCTAACTATGGCTACACCTTC. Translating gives CASSPVDGANYGYTF.

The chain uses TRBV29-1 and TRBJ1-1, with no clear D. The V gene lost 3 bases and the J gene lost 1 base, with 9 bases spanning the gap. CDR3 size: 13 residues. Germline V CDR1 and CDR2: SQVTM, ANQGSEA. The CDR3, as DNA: TGCAGCGTTGATTCGGCGGGGAACACTGAAGCTTTCTTT. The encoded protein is CSVDSAGNTEAFF.

The chain's CDR3 is CASSPQGQGTGELFF. The CDR3 nucleotides are TGTGCCAGCTCACCCCAAGGACAGGGTACCGGGGAGCTGTTTTTT. The genes are TRBV18 and TRBJ2-2, with 8 bases identical to TRBD1. The CDR3 is 15 residues long. The V gene end was trimmed by 3 bases and the J gene end by 5 bases; junction bases not matched to a gene: 5. Germline V gives CDR1 KGHSH, CDR2 LQKENI.

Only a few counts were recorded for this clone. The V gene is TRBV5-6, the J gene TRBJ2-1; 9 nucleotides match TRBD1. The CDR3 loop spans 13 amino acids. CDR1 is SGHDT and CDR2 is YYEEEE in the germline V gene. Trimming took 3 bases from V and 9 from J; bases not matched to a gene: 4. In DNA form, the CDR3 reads TGTGCCAGCAGCTGGACAGGGGCGGGTGAGCAGTTCTTC. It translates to CASSWTGAGEQFF.

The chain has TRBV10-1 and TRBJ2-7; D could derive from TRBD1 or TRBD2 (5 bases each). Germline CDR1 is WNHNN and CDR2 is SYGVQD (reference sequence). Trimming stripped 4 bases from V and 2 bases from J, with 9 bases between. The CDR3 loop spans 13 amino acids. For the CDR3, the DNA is TGCGCCAGCAGTGGGGGACGGACCTACGAGCAGTACTTC. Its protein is CASSGGRTYEQYF.

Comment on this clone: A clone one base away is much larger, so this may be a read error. DNA for the CDR3: TGTGCCAGTAGGACTAGCGGGAGGACAGATACGCAGTATTTT. It codes for CASRTSGRTDTQYF. The chain carries TRBV19 and TRBJ2-3; 13 bases fit TRBD2. Germline V gene data show CDR1 as LNHDA and CDR2 as SQIVND (reference sequence). The V gene end was trimmed by 6 bases and the J gene end by 3 bases; junction bases not matched to a gene: 0. The CDR3 has 14 amino acids. The full variable domain, with the rest looked up from reference TRBV19 and TRBJ2-3, is DGGITQSPKYLFRKEGQNVTLSCEQNLNHDAMYWYRQDPGQGLRLIYYSQIVNDFQKGDIAEGYSVSREKKESFPLTVTSAQKNPTAFYLCASRTSGRTDTQYFGPGTRLTVL.

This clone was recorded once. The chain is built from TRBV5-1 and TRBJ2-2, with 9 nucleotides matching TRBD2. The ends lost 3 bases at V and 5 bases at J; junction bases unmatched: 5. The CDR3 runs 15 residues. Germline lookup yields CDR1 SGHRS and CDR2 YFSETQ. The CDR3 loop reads CASSSPGLATGELFF. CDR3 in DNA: TGCGCCAGCAGCTCTCCGGGACTAGCAACCGGGGAGCTGTTTTTT.

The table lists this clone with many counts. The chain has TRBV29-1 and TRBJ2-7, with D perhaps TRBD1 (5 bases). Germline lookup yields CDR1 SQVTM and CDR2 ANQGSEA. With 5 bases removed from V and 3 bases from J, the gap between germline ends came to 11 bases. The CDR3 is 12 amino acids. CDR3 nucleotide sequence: TGCAGCGTTTCAAGGGGAAACTACGAGCAGTACTTC. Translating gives CSVSRGNYEQYF.